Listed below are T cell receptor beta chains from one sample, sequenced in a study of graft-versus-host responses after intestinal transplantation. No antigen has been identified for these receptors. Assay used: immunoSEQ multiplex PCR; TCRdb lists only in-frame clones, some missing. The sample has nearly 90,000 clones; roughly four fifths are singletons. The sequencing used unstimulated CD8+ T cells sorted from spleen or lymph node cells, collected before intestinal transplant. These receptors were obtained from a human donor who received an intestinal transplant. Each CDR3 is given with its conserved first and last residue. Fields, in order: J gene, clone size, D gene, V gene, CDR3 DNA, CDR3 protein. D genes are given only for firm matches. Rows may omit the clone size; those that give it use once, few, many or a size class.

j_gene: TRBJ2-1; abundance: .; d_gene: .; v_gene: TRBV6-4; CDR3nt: TGTGCCAGCGCGGCGGAAACTAGCTCCTACAATGAGCAGTTCTTC; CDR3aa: CASAAETSSYNEQFF
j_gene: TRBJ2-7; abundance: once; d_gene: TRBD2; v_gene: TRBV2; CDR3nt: TGTGCCAGCACCTCGCGGGGGATACCGCTGACCTACGAGCAGTACTTC; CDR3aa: CASTSRGIPLTYEQYF
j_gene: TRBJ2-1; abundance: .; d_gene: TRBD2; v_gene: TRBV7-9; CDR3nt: TGTGCCAGCAGCTCCATAGCGGGGGGCGGCAATGAGCAGTTCTTC; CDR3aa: CASSSIAGGGNEQFF
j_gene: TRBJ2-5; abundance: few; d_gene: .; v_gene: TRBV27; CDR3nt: TGTGCCAGCAGTTTATTTAGGGTGACCGGGGAAGAGACCCAGTACTTC; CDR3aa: CASSLFRVTGEETQYF
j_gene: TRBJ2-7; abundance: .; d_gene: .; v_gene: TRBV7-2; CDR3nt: TGTGCCAGCAGCTTAGTCCCGGGGGACTACGAGCAGTACTTC; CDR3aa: CASSLVPGDYEQYF
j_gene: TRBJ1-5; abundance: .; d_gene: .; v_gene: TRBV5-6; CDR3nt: TGTGCCAGCAGCTTGCATCGCCCAGGGTCTCGTCAGCCCCAGCATTTT; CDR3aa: CASSLHRPGSRQPQHF
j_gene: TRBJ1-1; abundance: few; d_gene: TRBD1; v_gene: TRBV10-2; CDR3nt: TGCGCCAGCAGTAAGACAGGGGACACTGAAGCTTTCTTT; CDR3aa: CASSKTGDTEAFF
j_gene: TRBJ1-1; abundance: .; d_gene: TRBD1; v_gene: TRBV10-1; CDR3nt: TGCGCCAGCAGTGAGTCCGGACAGGGCAAGAACACTGAAGCTTTCTTT; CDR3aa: CASSESGQGKNTEAFF
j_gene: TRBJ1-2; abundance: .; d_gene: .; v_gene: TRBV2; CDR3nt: TGTGCCAGCAGTGTGGATGGACAGTTTAACTATGGCTACACCTTC; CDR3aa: CASSVDGQFNYGYTF
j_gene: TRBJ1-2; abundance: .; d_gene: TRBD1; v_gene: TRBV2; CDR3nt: TGTGCCAGCAGTGGACAGGGGGCAAATGGCTACACCTTC; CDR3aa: CASSGQGANGYTF
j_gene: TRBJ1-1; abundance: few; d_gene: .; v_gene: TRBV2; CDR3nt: TGTGCCCGCCGGAACGGGGGGGCTAACACTGAAGCTTTCTTT; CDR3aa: CARRNGGANTEAFF
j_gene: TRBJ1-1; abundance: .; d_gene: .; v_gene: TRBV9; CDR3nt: TGTGCCAGCAGCGTAAGGGAGGGAGTTACTGAAGCTTTCTTT; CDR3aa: CASSVREGVTEAFF
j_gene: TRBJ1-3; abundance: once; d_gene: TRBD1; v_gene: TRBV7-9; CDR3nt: TGTGCCAGCAGCTTACGGGACAGGTCTGGAAACACCATATATTTT; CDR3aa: CASSLRDRSGNTIYF
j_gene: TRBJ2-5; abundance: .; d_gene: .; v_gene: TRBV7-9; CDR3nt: TGTGCCAGCAGTTCACAGGAGAGGCAAGAGACCCAGTACTTC; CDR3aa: CASSSQERQETQYF
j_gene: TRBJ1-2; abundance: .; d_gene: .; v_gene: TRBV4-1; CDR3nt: TGCGCCAGCAGCCAAATTCCACATGACTTTGATGGCTACACCTTC; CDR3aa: CASSQIPHDFDGYTF
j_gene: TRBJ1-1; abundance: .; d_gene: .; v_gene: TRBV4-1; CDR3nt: TGCGCCAGCAGCCAAGAATCGATTGCCGGGGAAGCTTTCTTT; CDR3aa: CASSQESIAGEAFF
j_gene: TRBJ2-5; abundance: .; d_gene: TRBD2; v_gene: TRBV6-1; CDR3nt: TGTGCCCACGGGGAGGGGAGGGAGACCCAGTACTTC; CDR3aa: CAHGEGRETQYF